Following are 19 T cell receptor beta chains from one sample sequenced in a study of OX40 agonist ivuxolimab in advanced cancers. Measured with immunoSEQ multiplex PCR; TCRdb has only the in-frame clones, and not every one. The sample carries around 66,000 clones, roughly 80% recorded once. The input for sequencing was CD4+ or CD8+ T cells sorted from blood, taken in a trial of the OX40 agonist ivuxolimab. Receptors were obtained from an adult with an advanced solid tumor such as melanoma, head and neck, liver or kidney cancer.

The V and J genes are TRBV30 and TRBJ2-7, with 8 bases lining up with TRBD1. The junction had 3 bases not matched to a gene; V was cut back by 4 bases and J by 4 bases. The germline CDR1 and CDR2 sequences are GTSNPN and SVGIG (reference sequence). The CDR3 covers 12 residues. CDR3 in amino acids: CAWMTGDYEQYF. The DNA of the CDR3 is TGTGCCTGGATGACAGGGGATTACGAGCAGTACTTC.

The rearrangement uses TRBV7-3 and TRBJ2-2; D call uncertain. This CDR3 is built from 12 residues. V was pared by 5 bases and J by 2 bases, with 3 bases between. CDR1 SGHTA and CDR2 FQGTGA come from the germline V gene. CDR3 sequence (DNA): TGTGCCAGCAGCGATAACACCGGGGAGCTGTTTTTT. Its translation is CASSDNTGELFF.

This chain links TRBV7-9 with TRBJ2-2; 11 nucleotides agree with TRBD1. Germline lookup yields CDR1 SEHNR and CDR2 FQNEAQ (reference sequence). The CDR3 spans 17 residues. The V and J ends lost 4 bases and 7 bases, in that order; junction bases with no gene match: 11. The CDR3 nucleotides read TGTGCCAGCAGCTCTTACCCTGGACAGGGGGCCGGCGGGGAGCTGTTTTTT. Its protein product is CASSSYPGQGAGGELFF.

This chain uses TRBV4-1 with TRBJ2-1; 12 bases agree with TRBD1. The germline V gene has CDR1 MGHRA and CDR2 YSYEKL. Trimming at V came to 7 bases and at J to 6 bases, leaving 13 bases not matched to a gene. The CDR3 spans 17 residues. CDR3 sequence: CASNGDRGPVGVNEQFF. In DNA, the CDR3 is TGCGCCAGCAACGGGGACAGGGGGCCGGTGGGTGTCAATGAGCAGTTCTTC.

The genes are TRBV27 and TRBJ2-5; the D gene could be TRBD1 or TRBD2 (5 bases each). The germline V gene has CDR1 MNHEY and CDR2 SMNVEV (reference sequence). Trimming took 6 bases from V and 0 from J, leaving 11 bases between them. The CDR3 is 14 residues long. In DNA, the CDR3 is TGTGCCAGCAGACCGGGACGCAACCAAGAGACCCAGTACTTC. It translates to CASRPGRNQETQYF.

The rearrangement uses TRBV7-8 and TRBJ1-2, with 7 bases identical to TRBD1. Germline assignment: CDR1 SGHVS and CDR2 FQNEAQ. Trimming cost V 5 bases and J 8 bases; bases outside gene matches: 14. The CDR3 runs 15 residues. The CDR3 loop reads CASSPRDSTLRGYTF. For the CDR3, the DNA is TGTGCCAGCAGCCCTCGGGACAGCACCCTTAGGGGCTACACCTTC.

The rearrangement joins TRBV28 to TRBJ1-2, with TRBD1 identical over 7 bases. Per the germline V gene, CDR1 is MDHEN and CDR2 is SYDVKM. Losses at the gene ends were 3 bases for V and 10 bases for J; bases not matched to a gene: 11. The CDR3 is made up of 14 amino acids. CDR3 coding DNA: TGTGCCAGCAGTTTCTCGGGGGCAGGGGGTGACTACACCTTC. This gives the protein CASSFSGAGGDYTF.

This sequence joins TRBV18 and TRBJ2-1, with a possible D match to TRBD2 (5 bases). Germline V lookup: CDR1 KGHSH, CDR2 LQKENI. V was shortened by 1 base and J by 9 bases, with 13 bases between the two germline ends. The CDR3 totals 14 residues. The CDR3 DNA is TGTGCCAGCTCACCACTTAGAGGAGCGGCTGAGCAGTTCTTC. It translates to CASSPLRGAAEQFF. Variable domain in full (rest from reference TRBV18 and TRBJ2-1): NAGVMQNPRHLVRRRGQEARLRCSPMKGHSHVYWYRQLPEEGLKFMVYLQKENIIDESGMPKERFSAEFPKEGPSILRIQQVVRGDSAAYFCASSPLRGAAEQFFGPGTRLTVL.

This chain uses TRBV6-9 with TRBJ2-7; maybe TRBD1 (6 bases). The V end was cut by 6 bases, the J end by 5 bases, with 17 bases between. The CDR3 sequence is 14 residues long. Germline lookup yields CDR1 MNHGY and CDR2 SVAAGI. CDR3 nucleotides: TGTGCCAGCAGACCGGAACCGACAGGCCACGAGCAGTACTTC. Translating it yields CASRPEPTGHEQYF.

The genes are TRBV5-1 and TRBJ1-4, with TRBD1 matching 11 bases. The CDR3 runs 15 residues. The germline V gene encodes CDR1 SGHRS and CDR2 YFSETQ. The ends lost 4 bases at V and 7 bases at J; junction bases unmatched: 6. CDR3 sequence: CASSTWGQGGEKLFF. CDR3 coding DNA: TGCGCCAGCAGCACGTGGGGACAGGGGGGTGAAAAACTGTTTTTT.

The V call is TRBV5-1, the J call TRBJ2-2; D is ambiguous. CDR3 length: 15 amino acids. Trimming cost V 4 bases and J 5 bases, with 15 bases left between them. The germline V gene encodes CDR1 SGHRS and CDR2 YFSETQ. The chain's CDR3 is CASSPQPVPTGELFF. DNA for the CDR3: TGCGCCAGCAGCCCGCAACCAGTACCAACCGGGGAGCTGTTTTTT.

The V gene is TRBV5-1, the J gene TRBJ1-1, with TRBD1 matching over 10 bases. Germline assignment: CDR1 SGHRS and CDR2 YFSETQ. CDR3 size: 15 residues. The junction had 4 bases not matched to a gene; V was cut back by 1 base and J by 4 bases. The CDR3 coding sequence is TGCGCCAGCAGCTTGATGGGACAGGGGAGCACTGAAGCTTTCTTT. It yields the protein CASSLMGQGSTEAFF.

The CDR3 DNA reads TGTGCCAGCAGCTTCGGACAGCCGAGCACAGATACGCAGTATTTT. The encoded protein is CASSFGQPSTDTQYF. V usage is TRBV7-2 and J usage is TRBJ2-3; possibly TRBD1 for D (6 bases). Between the trimmed V and J ends, which lost 3 bases and 0 bases, there was a span of 10 bases. The germline V gene has CDR1 SGHTA and CDR2 FQGNSA. This CDR3 has 15 amino acids.

The CDR3 region has the DNA TGTGCCAGGTTACAGGGGAGCAATCAGCCCCAGCATTTT. Translating it yields CARLQGSNQPQHF. The chain uses TRBV21-1 and TRBJ1-5; TRBD1 is the table's D call, not checked against the DNA. TRBV21-1 is a pseudogene locus. The CDR3 loop spans 13 amino acids.

The chain couples TRBV5-4 to TRBJ2-5, with 8 bases fitting TRBD1. Germline V gene sequence: CDR1 SGHNT, CDR2 YYREEE (reference sequence). This CDR3 contains 15 residues. The V segment lost 4 bases and the J segment 0 bases; nucleotides outside the gene matches: 5. Here the CDR3 reads CASSPLTGDQETQYF. In DNA, the CDR3 is TGTGCCAGCAGCCCCCTGACAGGGGACCAAGAGACCCAGTACTTC.

This chain joins TRBV5-1 and TRBJ1-1; TRBD1 matches at 7 bases. In germline, CDR1 is SGHRS, CDR2 YFSETQ. The CDR3 consists of 14 residues. V shed 5 bases and J 1 base; nucleotides not matched to a gene: 5. The CDR3 coding sequence is TGCGCCAGCAGTAGGGAGGGGGCGAACACTGAAGCTTTCTTT. Translation gives CASSREGANTEAFF. Supplemented by reference TRBV5-1 and TRBJ1-1, the full variable domain reads KAGVTQTPRYLIKTRGQQVTLSCSPISGHRSVSWYQQTPGQGLQFLFEYFSETQRNKGNFPGRFSGRQFSNSRSEMNVSTLELGDSALYLCASSREGANTEAFFGQGTRLTVV.

The count of this clone is one. V is TRBV6-1 and J is TRBJ2-5; D is undetermined. Trimming left V 3 bases short and J 1 base short, with 9 bases between. Germline loops: CDR1 MNHNS, CDR2 SASEGT. This CDR3 is 14 amino acids long. CDR3 bases: TGTGCCAGCAGTGAGCTTGCGCTCCAAGAGACCCAGTACTTC. It specifies CASSELALQETQYF.

This clone was picked up one time. This chain joins TRBV7-9 and TRBJ2-3, with D hard to call. Trimming stripped 4 bases from V and 0 bases from J, with 11 bases between. Germline loops: CDR1 SEHNR, CDR2 FQNEAQ (reference sequence). The CDR3 spans 15 residues. CDR3 bases: TGTGCCAGCAGCTCGGACGGTTCTAGCACAGATACGCAGTATTTT. It encodes CASSSDGSSTDTQYF.

The genes are TRBV5-1 and TRBJ2-7; TRBD1 agrees at 9 bases. The CDR3 has 14 residues. Germline V gene data show CDR1 as SGHRS and CDR2 as YFSETQ. V dropped 3 bases and J dropped 6; count of bases not matched to a gene: 7. The CDR3 region has the DNA TGCGCCAGCAGCTGGGCGGGACAGGGCACCGAGCAGTACGTC. Protein product: CASSWAGQGTEQYV.